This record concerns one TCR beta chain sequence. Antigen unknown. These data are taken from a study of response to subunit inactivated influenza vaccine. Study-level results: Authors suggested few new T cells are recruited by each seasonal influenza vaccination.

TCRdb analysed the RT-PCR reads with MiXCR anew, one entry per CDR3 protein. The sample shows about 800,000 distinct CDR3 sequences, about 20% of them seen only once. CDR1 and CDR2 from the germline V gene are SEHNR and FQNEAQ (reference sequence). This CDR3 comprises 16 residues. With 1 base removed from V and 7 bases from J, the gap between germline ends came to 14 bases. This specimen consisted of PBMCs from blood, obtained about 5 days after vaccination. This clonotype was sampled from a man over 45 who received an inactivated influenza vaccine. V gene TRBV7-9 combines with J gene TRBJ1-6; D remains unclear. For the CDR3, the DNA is TGTGCCAGCAGCTTAGGCCAATTTCTCCCCAATTCACCCCTCCACTTT. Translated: CASSLGQFLPNSPLHF.